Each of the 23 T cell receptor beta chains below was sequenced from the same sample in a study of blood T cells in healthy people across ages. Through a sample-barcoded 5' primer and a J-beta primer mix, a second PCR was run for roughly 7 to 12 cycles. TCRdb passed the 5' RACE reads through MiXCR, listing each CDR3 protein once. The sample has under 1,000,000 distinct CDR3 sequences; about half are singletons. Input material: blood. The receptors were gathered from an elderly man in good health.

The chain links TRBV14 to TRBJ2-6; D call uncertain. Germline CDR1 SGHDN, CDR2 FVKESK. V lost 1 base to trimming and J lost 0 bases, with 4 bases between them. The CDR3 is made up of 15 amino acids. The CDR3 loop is CASSQGNSGANVLTF. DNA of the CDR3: TGTGCCAGCAGCCAAGGGAACTCTGGGGCCAACGTCCTGACTTTC.

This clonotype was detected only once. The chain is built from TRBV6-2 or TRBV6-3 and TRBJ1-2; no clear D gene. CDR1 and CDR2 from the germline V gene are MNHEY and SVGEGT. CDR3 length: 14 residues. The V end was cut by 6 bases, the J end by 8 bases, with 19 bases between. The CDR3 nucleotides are TGTGCCAGCAGCAACGACAAGAGGCTAATCGGCTACACCTTC. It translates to CASSNDKRLIGYTF.

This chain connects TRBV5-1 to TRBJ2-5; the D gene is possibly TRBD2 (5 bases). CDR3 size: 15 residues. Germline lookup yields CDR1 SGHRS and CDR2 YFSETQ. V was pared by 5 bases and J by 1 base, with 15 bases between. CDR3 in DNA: TGCGCCAGCAGTTGGGAGATAAGTTTCCAAGAGACCCAGTACTTC. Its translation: CASSWEISFQETQYF.

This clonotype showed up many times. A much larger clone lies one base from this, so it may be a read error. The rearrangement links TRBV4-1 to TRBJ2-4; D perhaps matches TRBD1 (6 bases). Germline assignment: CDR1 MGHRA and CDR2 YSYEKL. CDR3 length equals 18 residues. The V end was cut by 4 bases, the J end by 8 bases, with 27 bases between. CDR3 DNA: TGCGCCAGCAGCCCCAGCCGTGAGGGGGAGATGAATGGTGACATTCAGTACTTC. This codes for CASSPSREGEMNGDIQYF.

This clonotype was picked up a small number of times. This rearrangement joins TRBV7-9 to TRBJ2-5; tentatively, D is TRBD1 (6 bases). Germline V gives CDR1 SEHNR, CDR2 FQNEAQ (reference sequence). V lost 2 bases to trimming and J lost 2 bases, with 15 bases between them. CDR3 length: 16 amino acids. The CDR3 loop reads CASSLNSGGGQETQYF. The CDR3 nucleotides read TGTGCCAGCAGCTTAAACTCTGGGGGCGGTCAAGAGACCCAGTACTTC.

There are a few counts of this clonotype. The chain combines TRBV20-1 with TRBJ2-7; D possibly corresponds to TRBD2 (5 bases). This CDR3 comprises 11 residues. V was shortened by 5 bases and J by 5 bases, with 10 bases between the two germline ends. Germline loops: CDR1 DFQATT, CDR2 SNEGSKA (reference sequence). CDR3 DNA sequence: TGCAGTGCTGTATCCGGGAACGAGCAGTACTTC. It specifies CSAVSGNEQYF.

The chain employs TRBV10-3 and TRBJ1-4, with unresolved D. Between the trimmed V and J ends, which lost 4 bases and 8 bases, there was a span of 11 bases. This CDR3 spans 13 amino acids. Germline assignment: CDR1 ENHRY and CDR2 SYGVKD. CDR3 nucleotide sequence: TGTGCCATCAGTGGCTCGACGGCAGAAAAACTGTTTTTT. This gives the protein CAISGSTAEKLFF.

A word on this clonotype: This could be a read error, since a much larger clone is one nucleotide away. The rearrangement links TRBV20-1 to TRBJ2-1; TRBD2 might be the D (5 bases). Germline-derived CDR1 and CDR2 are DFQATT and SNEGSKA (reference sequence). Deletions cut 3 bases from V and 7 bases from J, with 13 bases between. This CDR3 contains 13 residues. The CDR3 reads CSASSESLNEQFF. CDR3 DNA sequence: TGCAGTGCTAGTAGCGAGAGTCTGAATGAGCAGTTCTTC.

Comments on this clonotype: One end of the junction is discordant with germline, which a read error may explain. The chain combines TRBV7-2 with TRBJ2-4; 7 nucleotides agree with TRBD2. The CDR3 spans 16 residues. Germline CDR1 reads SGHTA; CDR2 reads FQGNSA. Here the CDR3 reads CASSLGGSGAKNIRYF. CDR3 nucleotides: TGTGCCAGCAGCTTAGGCGGGAGTGGGGCCAAAAACATTCGGTACTTC.

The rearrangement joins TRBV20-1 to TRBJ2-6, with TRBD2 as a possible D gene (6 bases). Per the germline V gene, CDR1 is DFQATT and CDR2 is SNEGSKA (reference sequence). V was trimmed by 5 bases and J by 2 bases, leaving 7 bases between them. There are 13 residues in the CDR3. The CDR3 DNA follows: TGCAGTGCTTGGAGGGCTGGGGCCAACGTCCTGACTTTC. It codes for CSAWRAGANVLTF.

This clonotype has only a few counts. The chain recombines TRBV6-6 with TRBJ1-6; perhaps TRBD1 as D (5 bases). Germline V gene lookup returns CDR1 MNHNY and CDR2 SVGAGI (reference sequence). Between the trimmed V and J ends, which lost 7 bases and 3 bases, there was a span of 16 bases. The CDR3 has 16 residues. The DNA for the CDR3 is TGTGCCAGCACGCAGGGTGACCTCGGCTATAATTCACCCCTCCACTTT. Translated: CASTQGDLGYNSPLHF.

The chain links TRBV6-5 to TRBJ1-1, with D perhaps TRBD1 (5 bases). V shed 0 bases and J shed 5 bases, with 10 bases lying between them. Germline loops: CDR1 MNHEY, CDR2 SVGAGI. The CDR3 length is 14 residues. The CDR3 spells CASSYSGGMTEAFF. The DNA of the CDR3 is TGTGCCAGCAGTTACTCTGGGGGAATGACTGAAGCTTTCTTT.

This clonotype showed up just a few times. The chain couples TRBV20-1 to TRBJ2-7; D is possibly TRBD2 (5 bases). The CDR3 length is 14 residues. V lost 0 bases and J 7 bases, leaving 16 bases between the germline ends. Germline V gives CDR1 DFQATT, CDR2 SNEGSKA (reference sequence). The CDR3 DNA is TGCAGTGCTAGAGATCAAACTAGAGTGGGTGAGCAGTACTTC. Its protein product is CSARDQTRVGEQYF.

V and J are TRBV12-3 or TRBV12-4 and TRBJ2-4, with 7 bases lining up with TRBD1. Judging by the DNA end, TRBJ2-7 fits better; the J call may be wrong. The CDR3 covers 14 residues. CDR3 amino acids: CASSLRGPFSEQYF. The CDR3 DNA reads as TGTGCCAGCAGTTTAAGGGGGCCCTTTTCCGAGCAGTACTTC.

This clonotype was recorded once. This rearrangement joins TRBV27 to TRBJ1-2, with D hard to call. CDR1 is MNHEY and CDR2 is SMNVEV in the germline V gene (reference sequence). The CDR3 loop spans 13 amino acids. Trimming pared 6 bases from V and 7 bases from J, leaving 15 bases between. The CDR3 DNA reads TGTGCCAGCAGGCCACCTAGGTTCGGTGGCTACACCTTC. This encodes CASRPPRFGGYTF.

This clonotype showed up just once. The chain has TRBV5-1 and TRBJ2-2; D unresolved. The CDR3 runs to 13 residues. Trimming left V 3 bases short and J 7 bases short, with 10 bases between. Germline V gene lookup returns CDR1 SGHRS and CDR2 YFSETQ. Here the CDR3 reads CASSSPRIGELFF. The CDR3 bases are TGCGCCAGCAGCTCCCCCAGAATCGGGGAGCTGTTTTTT. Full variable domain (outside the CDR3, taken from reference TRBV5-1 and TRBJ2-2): KAGVTQTPRYLIKTRGQQVTLSCSPISGHRSVSWYQQTPGQGLQFLFEYFSETQRNKGNFPGRFSGRQFSNSRSEMNVSTLELGDSALYLCASSSPRIGELFFGEGSRLTVL.

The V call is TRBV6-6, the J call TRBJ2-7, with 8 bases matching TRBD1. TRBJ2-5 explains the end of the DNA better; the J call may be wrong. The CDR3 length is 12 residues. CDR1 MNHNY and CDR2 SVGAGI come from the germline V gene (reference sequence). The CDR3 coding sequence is TGTGCCAGCTGGACAGGGCGAGAGACCCAGTACTTC. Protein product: CASWTGRETQYF.

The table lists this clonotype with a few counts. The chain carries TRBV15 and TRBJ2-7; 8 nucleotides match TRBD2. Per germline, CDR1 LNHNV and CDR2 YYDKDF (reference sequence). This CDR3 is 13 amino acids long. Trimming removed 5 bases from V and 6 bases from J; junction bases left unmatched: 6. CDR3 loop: CATSARLAREQYF. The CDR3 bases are TGTGCCACCAGCGCCCGACTAGCGCGCGAGCAGTACTTC.

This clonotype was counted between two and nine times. CDR3: CASSYSGLAGGDNEQFF. The CDR3 bases are TGTGCCAGCAGTTACTCCGGCCTAGCGGGAGGGGACAATGAGCAGTTCTTC. The rearrangement uses TRBV6-6 and TRBJ2-1, with 12 bases lining up with TRBD2. The CDR3 extends over 17 amino acids. The ends lost 0 bases at V and 5 bases at J; junction bases unmatched: 5. Germline V CDR1 and CDR2: MNHNY, SVGAGI (reference sequence).

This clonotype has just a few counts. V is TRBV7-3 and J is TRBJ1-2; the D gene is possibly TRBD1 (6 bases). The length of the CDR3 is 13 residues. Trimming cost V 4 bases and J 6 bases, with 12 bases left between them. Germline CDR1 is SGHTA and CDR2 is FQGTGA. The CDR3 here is CASSSPGEDGYTF. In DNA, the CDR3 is TGTGCCAGCAGCTCACCAGGGGAGGATGGCTACACCTTC.

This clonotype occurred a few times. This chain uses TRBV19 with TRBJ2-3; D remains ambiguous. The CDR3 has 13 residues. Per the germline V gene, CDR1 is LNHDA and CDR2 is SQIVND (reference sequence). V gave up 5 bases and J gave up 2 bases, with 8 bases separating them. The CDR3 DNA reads TGTGCCAGTAGTCGGGTAGCCACAGATACGCAGTATTTT. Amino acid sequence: CASSRVATDTQYF.

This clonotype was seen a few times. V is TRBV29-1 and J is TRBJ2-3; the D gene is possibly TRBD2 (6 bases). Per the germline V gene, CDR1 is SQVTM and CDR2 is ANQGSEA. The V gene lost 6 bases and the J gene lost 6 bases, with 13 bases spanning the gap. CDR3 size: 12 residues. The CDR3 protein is CSVFRGGDTQYF. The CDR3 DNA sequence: TGCAGCGTGTTTAGGGGAGGTGATACGCAGTATTTT.

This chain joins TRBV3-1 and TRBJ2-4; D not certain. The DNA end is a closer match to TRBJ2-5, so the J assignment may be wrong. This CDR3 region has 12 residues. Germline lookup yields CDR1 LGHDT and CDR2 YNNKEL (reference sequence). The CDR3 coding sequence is TGTGCCAGCAGCCAATCGAAAGAGACCCAGTACTTC. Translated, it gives CASSQSKETQYF.